One and the same sample provided the 32 T cell receptor beta chains below, sequenced in a study of CD8 T cells in ankylosing spondylitis. Via MiXCR, TCRdb re-called the 5' RACE reads, giving one row per CDR3 protein. The sample includes about 360,000 distinct CDR3 sequences, 14% to 15% of them seen just once. Input material: blood, either unsorted or a sorted T cell fraction (not recorded which). Source of these receptors: a male donor with ankylosing spondylitis or in good health (not recorded which).

This clonotype has more than one count but fewer than ten. This sequence joins TRBV25-1 and TRBJ2-1; D remains unclear. Germline V gene lookup returns CDR1 MGHDK and CDR2 SYGVNS. The V end lost 1 base, the J end lost 10 bases, and 20 bases lay between the germline ends. The CDR3 runs 16 residues. The CDR3 region has the DNA TGTGCCAGCAGTGAATCGGAGCCTTGCGTTTCCCGCGAGCAGTTCTTC. This encodes CASSESEPCVSREQFF.

The chain combines TRBV3-1 with TRBJ1-1; D is unclear. CDR1 and CDR2 (germline): LGHDT, YNNKEL (reference sequence). V was pared by 6 bases and J by 6 bases, with 14 bases between. There are 13 residues in the CDR3. CDR3 in DNA: TGTGCCAGCAGACCACGACCCGGCGCTGAAGCTTTCTTT. This codes for CASRPRPGAEAFF.

This clonotype was seen repeatedly, ten times or more. The chain carries TRBV25-1 and TRBJ2-2; D not resolved. The germline CDR1 and CDR2 sequences are MGHDK and SYGVNS. The CDR3 extends over 12 amino acids. Trimming cost V 5 bases and J 5 bases, with 6 bases left between them. This CDR3 reads CASSSSTGELFF. In DNA, the CDR3 is TGTGCCAGCAGTTCGAGTACCGGGGAGCTGTTTTTT.

J is TRBJ2-4 and V is TRBV6-5, with 7 bases fitting TRBD1. The germline V gene has CDR1 MNHEY and CDR2 SVGAGI. Trimming at V came to 5 bases and at J to 10 bases, leaving 5 bases not matched to a gene. The CDR3 covers 12 residues. This CDR3 reads CASSDRARIQYF. The CDR3 region has the DNA TGTGCCAGCAGTGACAGGGCGAGGATTCAGTACTTC.

For the CDR3, the DNA is TGTGCCAGCAGTGAAGTAATGGCAGGCAATCAGCCCCAGCATTTT. Its translation is CASSEVMAGNQPQHF. The V gene is TRBV2, the J gene TRBJ1-5; D gene uncertain. The ends were cut back, 1 base at V and 2 bases at J, with 9 bases in the middle. Looked up from germline, CDR1 is SNHLY and CDR2 is FYNNEI. The length of the CDR3 is 15 residues. The complete variable domain, with remaining parts taken from reference TRBV2 and TRBJ1-5, reads EPEVTQTPSHQVTQMGQEVILRCVPISNHLYFYWYRQILGQKVEFLVSFYNNEISEKSEIFDDQFSVERPDGSNFTLKIRSTKLEDSAMYFCASSEVMAGNQPQHFGDGTRLSIL.

This clonotype was observed a handful of times. The CDR3 DNA follows: TGTGCCAGCACCGACAGGAGGAACGGGGAGCTGTTTTTT. This codes for CASTDRRNGELFF. This chain links TRBV12-3 or TRBV12-4 with TRBJ2-2; a possible D gene is TRBD1 (6 bases). The CDR3 consists of 13 residues. The ends were cut back, 7 bases at V and 7 bases at J, with 13 bases in the middle.

The V call is TRBV30, the J call TRBJ2-3; D not certain. This CDR3 is 13 amino acids long. V gave up 3 bases and J gave up 2 bases, with 9 bases separating them. Germline V lookup: CDR1 GTSNPN, CDR2 SVGIG (reference sequence). CDR3 bases: TGTGCCTGGAGACGGTCCCCCACAGATACGCAGTATTTT. As protein: CAWRRSPTDTQYF.

The chain combines TRBV30 with TRBJ1-1; D not certain. Trimming removed 4 bases from V and 0 bases from J, with 15 bases in between. Looked up from germline, CDR1 is GTSNPN and CDR2 is SVGIG (reference sequence). The length of the CDR3 is 15 residues. As DNA, the CDR3 is TGTGCCTGGACCTCGCCAAGGCTCCTGAACACTGAAGCTTTCTTT. It translates to CAWTSPRLLNTEAFF. The variable domain in full, completed from reference TRBV30 and TRBJ1-1, reads SQTIHQWPATLVQPVGSPLSLECTVEGTSNPNLYWYRQAAGRGLQLLFYSVGIGQISSEVPQNLSASRPQDRQFILSSKKLLLSDSGFYLCAWTSPRLLNTEAFFGQGTRLTVV.

This sequence joins TRBV18 and TRBJ2-3; D remains ambiguous. The CDR3 runs to 15 residues. Trimming removed 2 bases at V and 5 bases at J, with 14 bases between. In germline, CDR1 is KGHSH, CDR2 LQKENI. CDR3 sequence (DNA): TGTGCCAGCTCACCAGGGGTTACCTCACAAGATACGCAGTATTTT. As protein: CASSPGVTSQDTQYF.

The rearrangement uses TRBV21-1 and TRBJ2-7. TRBV21-1 is a recognized pseudogene. CDR3 length: 12 amino acids. The CDR3 sequence: CASRTSPYEQYF. In DNA, the CDR3 is TGTGCCAGCAGGACTTCCCCCTACGAGCAGTACTTC.

This clonotype was seen a handful of times. J is TRBJ1-2 and V is TRBV5-1; D is unresolved. This CDR3 is built from 13 residues. The V end was cut by 0 bases, the J end by 8 bases, with 11 bases between. The germline V gene has CDR1 SGHRS and CDR2 YFSETQ. The CDR3: CASSLGSSVGYTF. The DNA for the CDR3 is TGCGCCAGCAGCTTGGGGTCCTCGGTAGGCTACACCTTC.

This clonotype was counted a few times. The chain recombines TRBV4-1 with TRBJ1-3; no clear D gene. Germline V CDR1 and CDR2: MGHRA, YSYEKL. V was clipped by 2 bases and J by 0 bases, with 8 bases between them. CDR3 length: 15 amino acids. In DNA, the CDR3 is TGCGCCAGCAGCCAACGAGATTTCTCTGGAAACACCATATATTTT. Translation: CASSQRDFSGNTIYF.

The rearrangement joins TRBV30 to TRBJ1-1; the D is unclear. CDR1 is GTSNPN, CDR2 SVGIG, per germline (reference sequence). The V end was cut by 4 bases, the J end by 5 bases, with 14 bases between. The CDR3 extends over 13 amino acids. This CDR3 is CAWTRLHETEAFF. CDR3 coding DNA: TGTGCCTGGACCCGACTACATGAGACTGAAGCTTTCTTT.

This clonotype came up a few times. The chain recombines TRBV4-1 with TRBJ2-7; unclear D gene. The CDR3 extends over 15 amino acids. Germline V CDR1 and CDR2: MGHRA, YSYEKL. The V and J ends lost 1 base and 0 bases respectively, with 10 bases between them. Here the CDR3 DNA reads TGCGCCAGCAGCCAAGTAGGACCGAGCTCCTACGAGCAGTACTTC. Amino acids: CASSQVGPSSYEQYF.

This clonotype showed up just a few times. The chain is built from TRBV11-2 and TRBJ2-3; D is possibly TRBD1 (5 bases). The CDR3 sequence is 15 residues long. From germline, CDR1 is SGHAT and CDR2 FQNNGV. The germline V and J ends were trimmed by 1 base and 5 bases, with 13 bases remaining between them. The chain's CDR3 is CASSLGLRVVDTQYF. Here the CDR3 DNA reads TGTGCCAGCAGCTTAGGGCTCAGGGTGGTAGATACGCAGTATTTT. Filled out from reference TRBV11-2 and TRBJ2-3, the complete variable domain reads EAGVAQSPRYKIIEKRQSVAFWCNPISGHATLYWYQQILGQGPKLLIQFQNNGVVDDSQLPKDRFSAERLKGVDSTLKIQPAKLEDSAVYLCASSLGLRVVDTQYFGPGTRLTVL.

The chain combines TRBV10-3 with TRBJ1-6, with D perhaps matching TRBD1 (5 bases). V was cut by 6 bases and J by 7 bases, with 10 bases left in between. Germline CDR1 ENHRY, CDR2 SYGVKD. This CDR3 comprises 13 residues. This CDR3 reads CAISRDQNSPLHF. In DNA form, the CDR3 reads TGTGCCATCAGCAGGGATCAAAATTCACCCCTCCACTTT.

This clonotype occurred a few times. The rearrangement joins TRBV27 to TRBJ2-1, with 9 nucleotides matching TRBD2. This CDR3 region has 14 residues. The junction had 13 bases not matched to a gene; V was cut back by 11 bases and J by 8 bases. Germline V gene sequence: CDR1 MNHEY, CDR2 SMNVEV (reference sequence). The CDR3 sequence is CAAGGPPGVDEQFF. The CDR3 DNA is TGTGCCGCGGGGGGGCCACCGGGGGTAGATGAGCAGTTCTTC.

This clonotype has only a few counts. CDR3 protein: CASSVVGQETQYF. CDR3 in DNA: TGTGCCAGCAGCGTAGTAGGTCAAGAGACCCAGTACTTC. J is TRBJ2-5 and V is TRBV9, with D uncertain. Trimming left V 0 bases short and J 2 bases short, with 5 bases between. The CDR3 has 13 amino acids. Per the germline V gene, CDR1 is SGDLS and CDR2 is YYNGEE.

The rearrangement joins TRBV6-5 to TRBJ2-7; D unresolved. The CDR3 sequence is 12 residues long. CDR1 is MNHEY, CDR2 SVGAGI, per germline. V shed 5 bases and J shed 0 bases, with 5 bases lying between them. The CDR3 DNA follows: TGTGCCAGCAGTGCCATCTCCTACGAGCAGTACTTC. This encodes CASSAISYEQYF.

This clonotype was detected many times. The chain links TRBV2 to TRBJ2-2; weak D call: TRBD2 (6 bases). This CDR3 is built from 14 residues. Deletions cut 6 bases from V and 1 base from J, with 9 bases between. In germline, CDR1 is SNHLY, CDR2 FYNNEI. CDR3 in amino acids: CASRAGWNTGELFF. CDR3 DNA: TGTGCCAGCAGGGCGGGGTGGAACACCGGGGAGCTGTTTTTT.

The chain carries TRBV10-3 and TRBJ1-2; the D is unclear. The CDR3 sequence is 15 residues long. Germline lookup yields CDR1 ENHRY and CDR2 SYGVKD. Trimming shortened V by 0 bases and J by 6 bases, and 14 bases separated the two germline ends. The CDR3 bases are TGTGCCATCAGTGAGTCGAGAGGGAGGGAGGATGGCTACACCTTC. Its translation: CAISESRGREDGYTF.

This clonotype was recorded many times. The gene calls are TRBV6-1 and TRBJ2-1; D possibly corresponds to TRBD1 (6 bases). This CDR3 has 15 residues. The V and J ends lost 6 bases and 4 bases respectively, with 16 bases between them. The germline CDR1 and CDR2 sequences are MNHNS and SASEGT. The CDR3 sequence: CASRLEGVPYNEQFF. Written as DNA, the CDR3 is TGTGCCAGCAGGCTCGAGGGGGTCCCATACAATGAGCAGTTCTTC.

The rearrangement links TRBV19 to TRBJ1-5; D call uncertain. V was pared by 3 bases and J by 2 bases, with 8 bases between. This CDR3 has 14 amino acids. Germline V gives CDR1 LNHDA, CDR2 SQIVND (reference sequence). The CDR3 DNA sequence: TGTGCCAGTAGTATCAGTAGGGGCAATCAGCCCCAGCATTTT. Protein: CASSISRGNQPQHF.

The chain uses TRBV3-1 and TRBJ2-7, with 8 bases aligning to TRBD2. Germline CDR1 reads LGHDT; CDR2 reads YNNKEL (reference sequence). The CDR3 has 14 residues. V lost 5 bases to trimming and J lost 9 bases; unmatched junction nucleotides: 12. The CDR3 region is CASSSAGTRLRQYF. The CDR3 DNA reads TGTGCCAGCAGCTCGGCCGGGACTAGGCTTCGGCAGTACTTC.

The chain recombines TRBV12-3 or TRBV12-4 with TRBJ2-7; D not resolved. Trimming removed 3 bases from V and 1 base from J, with 7 bases in between. The CDR3 sequence is 13 residues long. CDR3 loop: CASSFRVSYEQYF. DNA of the CDR3: TGTGCCAGCAGTTTCCGGGTGTCCTACGAGCAGTACTTC.

This clonotype was seen more than once but under ten times. The chain couples TRBV4-1 to TRBJ2-2; weak D call: TRBD1 (5 bases). V lost 0 bases and J lost 4, with 15 bases in between. Germline loops: CDR1 MGHRA, CDR2 YSYEKL. This CDR3 has 17 residues. CDR3: CASSQEVGRVSTGELFF. DNA of the CDR3: TGCGCCAGCAGCCAAGAGGTTGGCAGGGTATCCACCGGGGAGCTGTTTTTT.

The chain recombines TRBV11-2 with TRBJ2-3; 8 bases fit TRBD1. V lost 2 bases, J lost 1 base, and 5 bases stayed unmatched. This CDR3 is built from 16 residues. The V gene's germline CDR1 is SGHAT and CDR2 FQNNGV. The CDR3: CASSLFPGQGTDTQYF. In DNA, the CDR3 is TGTGCCAGCAGCTTATTTCCGGGACAGGGCACAGATACGCAGTATTTT.

The V gene is TRBV20-1, the J gene TRBJ1-2; D is possibly TRBD1 (6 bases). V was cut by 3 bases and J by 3 bases, with 8 bases left in between. There are 12 residues in the CDR3. The germline CDR1 and CDR2 sequences are DFQATT and SNEGSKA (reference sequence). CDR3 residues: CSARSGDYGYTF. CDR3 nucleotides: TGCAGTGCTAGGTCAGGGGACTATGGCTACACCTTC.

V usage is TRBV4-1 and J usage is TRBJ1-1; TRBD1 agrees at 7 bases. With V trimmed by 6 bases and J by 2 bases, 9 bases remained unmatched. The CDR3 loop spans 15 amino acids. CDR1 and CDR2 (germline): MGHRA, YSYEKL. CDR3 in DNA: TGCGCCAGCAGACTTTACCGGGACAGTAACACTGAAGCTTTCTTT. It codes for CASRLYRDSNTEAFF.

CDR3 DNA: TGCAGTGCTAGAGAGGTGGGAACAGATACGCAGTATTTT. It translates to CSAREVGTDTQYF. This chain uses TRBV20-1 with TRBJ2-3; D not certain. The length of the CDR3 is 13 residues. With 0 bases removed from V and 3 bases from J, the gap between germline ends came to 7 bases. CDR1 and CDR2 (germline): DFQATT, SNEGSKA (reference sequence).

This clonotype appeared a few times. The chain has TRBV11-2 and TRBJ1-1; D not resolved. This CDR3 region has 14 residues. V lost 4 bases, J lost 2 bases, and 11 bases lay in between. Germline V CDR1 and CDR2: SGHAT, FQNNGV. The CDR3 sequence: CASSSGIINTEAFF. Written as DNA, the CDR3 is TGTGCCAGCAGCTCCGGCATTATAAACACTGAAGCTTTCTTT. The full variable domain, completed using reference TRBV11-2 and TRBJ1-1, is EAGVAQSPRYKIIEKRQSVAFWCNPISGHATLYWYQQILGQGPKLLIQFQNNGVVDDSQLPKDRFSAERLKGVDSTLKIQPAKLEDSAVYLCASSSGIINTEAFFGQGTRLTVV.

This clonotype has more than one count but fewer than ten. The chain links TRBV5-1 to TRBJ1-3, with a tentative D call TRBD1 (6 bases). Germline lookup yields CDR1 SGHRS and CDR2 YFSETQ. The CDR3 spans 14 residues. Trimming took 0 bases from V and 4 from J, leaving 8 bases between them. CDR3 loop: CASSLGTVGNTIYF. CDR3 coding DNA: TGCGCCAGCAGCTTGGGGACAGTAGGAAACACCATATATTTT.